These T cell receptor beta chains were read from a single sample in a study of cytomegalovirus exposure and HLA in healthy donors. The method was immunoSEQ multiplex PCR; TCRdb's version includes in-frame clones alone and lacks a portion of them. The repertoire holds 90,000 or so clones, with 80% as singletons. The sample was PBMCs. The receptors were sampled from a man aged 50 or older in good health and CMV-seropositive. Each CDR3 is given with its conserved first and last residue. Fields, in order: V gene, D gene, J gene, CDR3 protein. D genes are given only for firm matches.

>TRBV19|TRBD2|TRBJ2-7
CASSITSGVEQYF
>TRBV10-3|TRBD2|TRBJ2-1
CAISDSGGYNEQFF
>TRBV19|.|TRBJ1-5
CASRPGHYFNQPQHF
>TRBV19|TRBD1|TRBJ2-7
CASRRYWDSFEQYF
>TRBV7-9|TRBD2|TRBJ2-3
CASSYGTSLTDTQYF
>TRBV4-1|.|TRBJ1-5
CASSQWGQAGQPQHF
>TRBV10-3|.|TRBJ2-7
CAISDSDRRRREQYF
>TRBV11-2|.|TRBJ2-1
CASSARLGLQNEQFF
>TRBV19|.|TRBJ1-6
CASSEVNSGNSPLHF
>TRBV9|.|TRBJ1-2
CASSLTENSGARYGYTF
>TRBV5-1|TRBD2|TRBJ2-7
CASSLSPGLAGLSYEQYF
>TRBV19|.|TRBJ1-2
CASSAVRDGYTF
>TRBV21-1|.|TRBJ2-1
CASVPIAGSSYNEQFF
>TRBV5-5|.|TRBJ1-1
CASSLEGGNTEAFF
>TRBV7-9|TRBD2|TRBJ2-1
CASSPTSGHKNEQFF
>TRBV5-6|.|TRBJ2-7
CASSFLGRRHEQYF
>TRBV11-2|.|TRBJ2-2
CASSFGITNTGELFF
>TRBV6-1|TRBD1|TRBJ1-2
CASNNRGENYGYTF
>TRBV4-1|TRBD1|.
CASSLQGAFSYEQYF
>TRBV30|.|TRBJ1-3
CAWSVLIGSSGNTIYF
>TRBV6-6|.|TRBJ2-7
CACRSQGLVGEQYF
>TRBV14|TRBD2|TRBJ2-1
CASSTWTSGNEQFF
>TRBV6-1|TRBD2|TRBJ2-1
CASSEALTWLAGGGEQFF
>TRBV7-2|TRBD2|TRBJ2-3
CANSFEGLAGVDTQYF
>TRBV7-2|TRBD2|TRBJ2-7
CASSSGLAGPYEQYF
>TRBV10-3|TRBD1|TRBJ2-6
CATNSGTGVSGANVLTF
>TRBV4-2|.|.
CASSPPGLSYEQYF
>TRBV4-1|.|TRBJ1-1
CASSQDRGNEAFF
>TRBV18|.|TRBJ2-2
CASSPRRGWTGELFF
>TRBV10-3|.|TRBJ2-3
CAISEFREDTQYF
>TRBV4-1|TRBD1|TRBJ1-1
CASSQDDRGGGEAFF
>TRBV19|.|TRBJ1-1
CASSIVPGSGAEAFF
>TRBV30|TRBD1|TRBJ1-1
CAYNRGQGVSAFF
>TRBV23-1|.|TRBJ1-4
CARRLGGDNEKLFF
>TRBV4-1|TRBD2|TRBJ2-7
CASSRRTSGSVHEQYF
>TRBV19|.|TRBJ2-5
CASSIPGLETQYF
>TRBV10-3|TRBD2|TRBJ2-3
CAIKGGLATDTQYF
>TRBV27|TRBD2|TRBJ2-7
CASSSPILAGLSYERYF
>TRBV19|.|TRBJ2-5
CASSMERRRETQYF
>TRBV4-3|TRBD2|TRBJ2-2
CASSAGGGNTGELFF
>TRBV29-1|TRBD2|TRBJ2-7
CSVVTSGTYEQYF
>TRBV10-3|.|TRBJ1-2
CAISEISAMSGYTF
>TRBV4-3|TRBD1|TRBJ1-5
CASSQDRQGYQPQHF
>TRBV7-9|TRBD2|TRBJ2-1
CASSKFPPSGVNNEQFF
>TRBV15|TRBD2|TRBJ2-3
CATSRGMAGGGTDTQYF
>TRBV5-4|TRBD1|TRBJ1-6
CASSLGQGKVRSPLHF
>TRBV4-1|TRBD2|.
CASSQMTSGGILSYEQYF
>TRBV5-1|TRBD1|TRBJ1-2
CASSWTGGSGYTF
>TRBV7-2|.|TRBJ2-2
CASSLGRNTGELFF
>TRBV19|TRBD2|TRBJ2-3
CASRPIATSGYSTDTQYF
>TRBV6-1|.|TRBJ2-4
CASSESSRGGIQYF
>TRBV10-3|TRBD2|TRBJ2-1
CAISLVAGIGYNEQFF
>TRBV5-6|TRBD1|TRBJ2-7
CASSFGTDIYEQYF